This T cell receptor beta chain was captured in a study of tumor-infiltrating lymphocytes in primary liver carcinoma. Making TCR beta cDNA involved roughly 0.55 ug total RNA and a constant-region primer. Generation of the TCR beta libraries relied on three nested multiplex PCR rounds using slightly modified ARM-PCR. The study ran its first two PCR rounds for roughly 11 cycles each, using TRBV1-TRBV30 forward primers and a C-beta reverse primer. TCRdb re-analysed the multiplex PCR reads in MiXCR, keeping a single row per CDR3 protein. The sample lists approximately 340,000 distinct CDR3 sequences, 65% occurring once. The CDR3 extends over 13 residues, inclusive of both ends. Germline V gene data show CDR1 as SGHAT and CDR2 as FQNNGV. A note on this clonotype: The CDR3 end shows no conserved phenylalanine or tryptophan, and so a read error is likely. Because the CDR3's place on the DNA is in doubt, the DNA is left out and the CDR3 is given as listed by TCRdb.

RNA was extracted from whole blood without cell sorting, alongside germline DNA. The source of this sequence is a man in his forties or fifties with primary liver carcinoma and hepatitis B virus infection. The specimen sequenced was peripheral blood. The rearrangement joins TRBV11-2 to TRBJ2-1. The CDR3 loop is CASSQDRSNEQSS.